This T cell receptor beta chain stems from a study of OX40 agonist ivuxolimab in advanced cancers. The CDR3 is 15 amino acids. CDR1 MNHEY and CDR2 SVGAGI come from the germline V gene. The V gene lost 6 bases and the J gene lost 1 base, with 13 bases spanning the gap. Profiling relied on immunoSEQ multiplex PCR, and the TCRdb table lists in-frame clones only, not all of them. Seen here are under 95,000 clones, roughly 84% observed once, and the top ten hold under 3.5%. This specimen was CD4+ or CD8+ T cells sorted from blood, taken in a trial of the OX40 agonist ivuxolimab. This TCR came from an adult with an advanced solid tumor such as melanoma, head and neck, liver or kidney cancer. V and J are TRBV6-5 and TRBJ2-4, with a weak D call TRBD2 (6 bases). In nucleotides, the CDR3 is TGTGCCAGCAGGGAGGGTGGAATGGCCAAAAACATTCAGTACTTC. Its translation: CASREGGMAKNIQYF.